This T cell receptor (beta chain) was identified during a study of identical twins. General study findings and limits: Where beta out-of-frame sequences were concerned, excess twin sharing was weaker.

The CDR3 is 14 residues long. Germline V CDR1 and CDR2: SGHRS, YFSETQ. Trimming pared 4 bases from V and 5 bases from J, leaving 16 bases between. Unique molecular identifiers were present on the cDNA, and a universal primer site came from template switching. Using its own MiXCR run on the 5' RACE reads, TCRdb lists one record per CDR3 protein. Seen here are hundreds of thousands of distinct CDR3 sequences, roughly 8% observed once, and the top ten hold around 0.98%. This clonotype was counted only a few times. Antigen unknown. The data also belong to a second study, concerning yellow fever vaccine responses in identical twins.

The receptor's source is a woman aged 18-30 years in good health. The source material was PBMCs. V and J are TRBV5-1 and TRBJ2-7; tentatively, D is TRBD1 (6 bases). CDR3 nucleotides: TGCGCCAGCAGCGCCGAGACAGGTCTGAACGAGCAGTACTTC. Amino acid sequence: CASSAETGLNEQYF. Combining the CDR3 with reference TRBV5-1 and TRBJ2-7 gives the whole variable domain KAGVTQTPRYLIKTRGQQVTLSCSPISGHRSVSWYQQTPGQGLQFLFEYFSETQRNKGNFPGRFSGRQFSNSRSEMNVSTLELGDSALYLCASSAETGLNEQYFGPGTRLTVT.